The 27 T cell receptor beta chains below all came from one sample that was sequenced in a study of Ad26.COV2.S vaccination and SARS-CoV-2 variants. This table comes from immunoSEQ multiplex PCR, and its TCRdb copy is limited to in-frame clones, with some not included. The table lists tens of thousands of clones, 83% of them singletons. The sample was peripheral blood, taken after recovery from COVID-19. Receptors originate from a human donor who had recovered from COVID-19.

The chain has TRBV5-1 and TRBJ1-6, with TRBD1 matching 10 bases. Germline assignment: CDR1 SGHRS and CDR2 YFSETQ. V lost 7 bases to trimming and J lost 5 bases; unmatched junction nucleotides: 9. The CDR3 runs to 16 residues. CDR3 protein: CASRRQGAMDNSPLHF. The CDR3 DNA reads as TGCGCCAGCCGTCGACAGGGGGCGATGGATAATTCACCCCTCCACTTT.

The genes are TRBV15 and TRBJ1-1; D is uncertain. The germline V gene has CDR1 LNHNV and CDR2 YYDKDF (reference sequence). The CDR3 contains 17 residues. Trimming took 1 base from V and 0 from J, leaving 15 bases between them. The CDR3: CATSRVTDRTLNTEAFF. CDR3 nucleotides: TGTGCCACCAGCAGAGTAACGGACCGCACCTTGAACACTGAAGCTTTCTTT.

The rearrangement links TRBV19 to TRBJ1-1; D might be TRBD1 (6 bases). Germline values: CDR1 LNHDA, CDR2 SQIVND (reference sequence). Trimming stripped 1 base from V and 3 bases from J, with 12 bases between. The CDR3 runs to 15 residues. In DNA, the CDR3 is TGTGCCAGTAGTATAGGGGGGCGCAGGGACACTGAAGCTTTCTTT. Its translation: CASSIGGRRDTEAFF.

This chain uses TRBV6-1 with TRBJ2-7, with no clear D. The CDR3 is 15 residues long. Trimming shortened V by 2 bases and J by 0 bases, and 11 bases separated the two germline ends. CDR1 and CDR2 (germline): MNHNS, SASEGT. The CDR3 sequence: CASSEIPHSSYEQYF. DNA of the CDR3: TGTGCCAGCAGTGAAATTCCCCATTCCTCCTACGAGCAGTACTTC.

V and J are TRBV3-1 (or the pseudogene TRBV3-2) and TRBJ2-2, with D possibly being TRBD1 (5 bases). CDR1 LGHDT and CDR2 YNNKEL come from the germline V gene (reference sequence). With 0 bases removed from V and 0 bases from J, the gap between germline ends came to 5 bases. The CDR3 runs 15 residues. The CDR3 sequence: CASSQDRANTGELFF. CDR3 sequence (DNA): TGTGCCAGCAGCCAAGACAGGGCGAACACCGGGGAGCTGTTTTTT.

CDR3 in amino acids: CRAQAAEAFF. The CDR3 nucleotides are TGCAGGGCTCAGGCAGCTGAAGCTTTCTTT. The rearrangement uses TRBV20-1 and TRBJ1-1; no reliable D call. The CDR3 extends over 10 amino acids. CDR1 is DFQATT, CDR2 SNEGSKA, per germline (reference sequence).

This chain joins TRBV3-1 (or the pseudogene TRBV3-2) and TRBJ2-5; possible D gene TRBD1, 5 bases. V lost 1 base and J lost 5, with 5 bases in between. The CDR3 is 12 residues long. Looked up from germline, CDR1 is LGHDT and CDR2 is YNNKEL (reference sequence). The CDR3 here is CASSQGGETQYF. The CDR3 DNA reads TGTGCCAGCAGCCAAGGGGGCGAGACCCAGTACTTC.

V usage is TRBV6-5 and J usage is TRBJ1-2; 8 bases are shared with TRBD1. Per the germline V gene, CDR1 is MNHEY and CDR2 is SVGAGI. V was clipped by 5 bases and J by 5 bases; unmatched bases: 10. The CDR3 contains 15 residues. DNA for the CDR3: TGTGCCAGCAGTCAGGGGGCTCAGACGCCTTATGGCTACACCTTC. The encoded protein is CASSQGAQTPYGYTF.

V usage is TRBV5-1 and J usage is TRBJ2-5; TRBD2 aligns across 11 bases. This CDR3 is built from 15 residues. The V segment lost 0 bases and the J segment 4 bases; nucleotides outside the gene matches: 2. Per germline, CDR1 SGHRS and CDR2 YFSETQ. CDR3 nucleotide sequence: TGCGCCAGCAGCTTGGATAGCGGGGGGGGAGAGACCCAGTACTTC. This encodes CASSLDSGGGETQYF.

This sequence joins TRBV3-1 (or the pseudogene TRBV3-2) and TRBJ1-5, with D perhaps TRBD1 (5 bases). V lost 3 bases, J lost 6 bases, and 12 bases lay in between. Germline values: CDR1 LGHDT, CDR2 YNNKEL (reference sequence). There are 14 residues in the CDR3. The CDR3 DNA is TGTGCCAGCAGCCATAACAGGCTTGTTCAGCCCCAGCATTTT. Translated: CASSHNRLVQPQHF.

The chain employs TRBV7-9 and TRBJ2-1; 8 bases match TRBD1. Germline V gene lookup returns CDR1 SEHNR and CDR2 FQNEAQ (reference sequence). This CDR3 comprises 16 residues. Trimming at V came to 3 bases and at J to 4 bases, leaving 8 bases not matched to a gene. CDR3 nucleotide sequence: TGTGCCAGCAGCTTTCGCCAGGACAGGGCATACAATGAGCAGTTCTTC. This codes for CASSFRQDRAYNEQFF.

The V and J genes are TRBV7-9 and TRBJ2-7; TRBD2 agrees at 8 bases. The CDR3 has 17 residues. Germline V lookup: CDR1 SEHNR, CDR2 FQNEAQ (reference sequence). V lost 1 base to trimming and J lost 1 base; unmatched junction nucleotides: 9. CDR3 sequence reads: CASSLDRAGVWSYEQYF. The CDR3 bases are TGTGCCAGCAGCTTAGACCGAGCGGGAGTCTGGTCCTACGAGCAGTACTTC.

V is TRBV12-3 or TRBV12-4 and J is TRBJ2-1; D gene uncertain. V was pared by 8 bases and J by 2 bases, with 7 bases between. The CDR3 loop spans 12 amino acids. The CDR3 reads CASLTTYNEQFF. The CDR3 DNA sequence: TGTGCCAGCCTGACCACCTACAATGAGCAGTTCTTC.

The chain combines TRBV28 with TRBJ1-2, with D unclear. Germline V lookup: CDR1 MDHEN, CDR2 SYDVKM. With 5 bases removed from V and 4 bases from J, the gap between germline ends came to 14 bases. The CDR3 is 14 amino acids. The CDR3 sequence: CASSQALGGYGYTF. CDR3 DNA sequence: TGTGCCAGCAGTCAGGCCCTGGGAGGCTATGGCTACACCTTC.

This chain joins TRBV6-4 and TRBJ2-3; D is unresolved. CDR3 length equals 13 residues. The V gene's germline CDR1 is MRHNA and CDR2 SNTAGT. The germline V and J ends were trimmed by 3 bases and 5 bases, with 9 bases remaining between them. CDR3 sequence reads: CASSEEQGDTQYF. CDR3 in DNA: TGTGCCAGCAGTGAGGAGCAAGGAGATACGCAGTATTTT.

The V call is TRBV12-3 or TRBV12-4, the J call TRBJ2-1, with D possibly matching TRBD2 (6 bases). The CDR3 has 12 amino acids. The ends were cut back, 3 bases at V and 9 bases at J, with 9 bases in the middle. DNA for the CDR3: TGTGCCAGCAGTTTGTTGGGGGGTGAGCAGTTCTTC. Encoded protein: CASSLLGGEQFF.

As DNA, the CDR3 is TGTGCCAGCAGCCAAGATCCAGGACGCACAGATACGCAGTATTTT. It is translated as CASSQDPGRTDTQYF. The gene calls are TRBV3-1 (or the pseudogene TRBV3-2) and TRBJ2-3; no firm D call. The CDR3 covers 15 residues. The germline V gene has CDR1 LGHDT and CDR2 YNNKEL (reference sequence). Trimming removed 0 bases at V and 1 base at J, with 8 bases between.

For the CDR3, the DNA is TGTGCCAGCAGCTTAGGGGATGGGAACACTGAAGCTTTCTTT. Its protein is CASSLGDGNTEAFF. This chain links TRBV7-6 with TRBJ1-1; D unresolved. CDR1 and CDR2 (germline): SGHVS, FNYEAQ. With 1 base removed from V and 1 base from J, the gap between germline ends came to 7 bases. CDR3 length: 14 amino acids.

CDR3 protein: CASSSGVFGSPLHF. The CDR3 nucleotides are TGTGCCAGCAGTAGTGGGGTTTTTGGTTCACCCCTCCACTTT. The rearrangement joins TRBV6-5 to TRBJ1-6, with D uncertain. V was cut by 5 bases and J by 9 bases, with 14 bases left in between. Germline V gene lookup returns CDR1 MNHEY and CDR2 SVGAGI. This CDR3 contains 14 residues.

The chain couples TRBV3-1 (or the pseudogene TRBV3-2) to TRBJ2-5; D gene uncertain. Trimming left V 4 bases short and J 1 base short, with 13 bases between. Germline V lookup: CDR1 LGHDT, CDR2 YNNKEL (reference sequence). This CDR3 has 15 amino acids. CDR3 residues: CASSPSRPGQETQYF. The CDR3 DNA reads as TGTGCCAGCAGCCCCAGCCGGCCAGGCCAAGAGACCCAGTACTTC.

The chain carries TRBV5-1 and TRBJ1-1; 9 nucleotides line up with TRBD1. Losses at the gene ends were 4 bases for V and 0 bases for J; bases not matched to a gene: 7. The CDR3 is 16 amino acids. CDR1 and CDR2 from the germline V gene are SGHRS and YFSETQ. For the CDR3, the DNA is TGCGCCAGCAGCCCCAAGACAGGGGGAATGAACACTGAAGCTTTCTTT. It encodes CASSPKTGGMNTEAFF.

This chain's CDR3 is CASSLGQGENSPLHF. CDR3 bases: TGCGCCAGCAGCCTGGGGCAGGGGGAAAATTCACCCCTCCACTTT. The V call is TRBV5-1, the J call TRBJ1-6; 7 bases align to TRBD1. The CDR3 length is 15 residues. V gave up 4 bases and J gave up 7 bases; unmatched junction bases: 8. Germline V gene lookup returns CDR1 SGHRS and CDR2 YFSETQ.

CDR3 DNA: TGTGCCTGGAGTGTAAGGTACGAGCAGTACTTC. It yields the protein CAWSVRYEQYF. This chain links TRBV30 with TRBJ2-7; the D is unclear. The germline gives CDR1 GTSNPN, CDR2 SVGIG (reference sequence). The length of the CDR3 is 11 residues. V lost 0 bases, J lost 4 bases, and 4 bases lay in between.

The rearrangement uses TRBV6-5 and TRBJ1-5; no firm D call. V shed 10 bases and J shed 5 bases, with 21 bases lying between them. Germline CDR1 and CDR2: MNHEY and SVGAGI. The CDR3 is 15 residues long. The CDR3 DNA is TGTGCCACCAGCACACTCCGGGATTTTCATCAGCCCCAGCATTTT. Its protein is CATSTLRDFHQPQHF.

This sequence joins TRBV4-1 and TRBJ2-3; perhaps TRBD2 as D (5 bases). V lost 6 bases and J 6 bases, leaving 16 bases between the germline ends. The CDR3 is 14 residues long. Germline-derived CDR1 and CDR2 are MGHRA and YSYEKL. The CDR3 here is CASSPGLVVDTQYF. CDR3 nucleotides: TGCGCCAGCAGTCCCGGACTGGTCGTGGATACGCAGTATTTT.

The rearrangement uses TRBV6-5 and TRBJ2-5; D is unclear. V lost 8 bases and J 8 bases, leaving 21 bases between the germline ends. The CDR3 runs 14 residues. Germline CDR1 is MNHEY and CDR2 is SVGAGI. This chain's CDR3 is CASSSGGLPRTQYF. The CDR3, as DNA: TGTGCCAGCTCCTCCGGTGGGCTGCCCCGAACCCAGTACTTC.

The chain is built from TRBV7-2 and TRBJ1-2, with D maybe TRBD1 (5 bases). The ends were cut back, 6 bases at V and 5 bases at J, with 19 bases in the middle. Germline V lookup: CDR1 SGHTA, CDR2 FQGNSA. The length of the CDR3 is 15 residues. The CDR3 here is CASSGPRVGVYGYTF. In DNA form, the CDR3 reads TGTGCCAGCAGTGGCCCCAGGGTGGGGGTTTATGGCTACACCTTC.